This section outlines one T cell receptor (beta chain) sequence together with its context. The specificity of this receptor is unknown. Qualities for individual bases were not recorded, and no much larger clone is one base off. TCRdb lists the instrument as Illumina HiSeq 1500. The public sequencing data were trimmed at Q25 with fastp and processed into clonotypes with MiXCR by TCRdb, which kept only in-frame beta chains. Every CDR3 protein is listed once, alongside the most common genes and DNA of its rows. The sample table holds approximately 200,000 distinct CDR3 sequences, of which roughly 28% were seen once. Of the sample, approximately 31% is held by the ten largest clones. These data come from a study of T cell repertoires in cytomegalovirus infection (dated by TCRdb to about 2019). Study-wide context: Donor HLA type was relevant to the analysis, because carriage of CMV infection together with the matching HLA type was indicated by public TCR beta signatures.

The V and J ends are trimmed by 8 bases and 6 bases, leaving 12 bases between them. Reading from cysteine to phenylalanine, the CDR3 counts 12 amino acids. The kept DNA is CDR3 alone, 36 bases in frame from the first base. Per the germline V gene, ENHRY is the CDR1 and SYGVKD is the CDR2. What the study reported, not specific to this receptor: In both this cohort and an independent cohort of 350 to 400 donors, the cumulative frequency of public TCR beta family members distinguished carriers of CMV infection plus the relevant HLA type. In the ex vivo response, HLA-C-restricted CMV-specific TCR beta clonotypes were dominant, and in two of eight donors the single most frequent clonotype came from this HLA-C-restricted group.

The V and J genes are TRBV10-3 and TRBJ2-3; TRBD2 is a possible D gene, resting on 5 matching bases. This TCR derives from a human donor in good health (CMV status not recorded). Some clones in this sample may be carry-over from other donors' samples. Sequenced input: PBMCs. The nucleotide sequence is given as TGTGCCATCGGACGGACTGGGGATACGCAGTATTTT. This sequence encodes CAIGRTGDTQYF.